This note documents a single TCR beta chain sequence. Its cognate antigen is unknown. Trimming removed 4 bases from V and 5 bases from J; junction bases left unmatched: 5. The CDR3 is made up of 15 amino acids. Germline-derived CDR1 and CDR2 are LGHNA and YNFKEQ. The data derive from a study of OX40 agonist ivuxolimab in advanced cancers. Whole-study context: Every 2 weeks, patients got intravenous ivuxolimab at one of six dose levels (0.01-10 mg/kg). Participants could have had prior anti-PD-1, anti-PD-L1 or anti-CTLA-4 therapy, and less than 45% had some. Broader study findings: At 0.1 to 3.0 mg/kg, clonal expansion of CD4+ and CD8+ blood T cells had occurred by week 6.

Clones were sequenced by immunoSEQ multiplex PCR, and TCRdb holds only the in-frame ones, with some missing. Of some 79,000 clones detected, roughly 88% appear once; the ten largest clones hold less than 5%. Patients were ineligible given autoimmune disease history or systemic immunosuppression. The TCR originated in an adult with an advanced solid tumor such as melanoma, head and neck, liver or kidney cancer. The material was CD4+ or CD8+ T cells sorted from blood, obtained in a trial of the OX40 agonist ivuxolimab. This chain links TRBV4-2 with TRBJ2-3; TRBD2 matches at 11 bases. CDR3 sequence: CASSLAGGPEDTQYF. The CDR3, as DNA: TGTGCCAGCAGCCTAGCGGGAGGGCCGGAAGATACGCAGTATTTT.